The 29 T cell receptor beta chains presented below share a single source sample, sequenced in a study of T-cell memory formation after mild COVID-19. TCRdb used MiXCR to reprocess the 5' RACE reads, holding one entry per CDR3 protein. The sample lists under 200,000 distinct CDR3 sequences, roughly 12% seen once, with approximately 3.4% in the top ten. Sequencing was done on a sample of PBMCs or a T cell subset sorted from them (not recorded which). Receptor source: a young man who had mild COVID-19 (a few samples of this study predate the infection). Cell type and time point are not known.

CDR3 protein: CAWSVTGREQYF. The CDR3 nucleotides are TGTGCCTGGAGTGTAACAGGCCGGGAGCAGTACTTC. This chain uses TRBV30 with TRBJ2-7, with D tentatively TRBD1 (5 bases). The CDR3 runs to 12 residues. V lost 0 bases, J lost 7 bases, and 10 bases lay in between. Germline V gives CDR1 GTSNPN, CDR2 SVGIG (reference sequence). Together with reference TRBV30 and TRBJ2-7, the CDR3 gives the full variable domain: SQTIHQWPATLVQPVGSPLSLECTVEGTSNPNLYWYRQAAGRGLQLLFYSVGIGQISSEVPQNLSASRPQDRQFILSSKKLLLSDSGFYLCAWSVTGREQYFGPGTRLTVT.

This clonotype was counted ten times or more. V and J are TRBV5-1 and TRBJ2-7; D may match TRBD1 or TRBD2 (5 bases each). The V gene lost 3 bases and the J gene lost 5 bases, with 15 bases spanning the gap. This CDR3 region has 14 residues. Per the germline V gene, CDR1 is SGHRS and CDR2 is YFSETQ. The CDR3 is CASSWPGQGDEQYF. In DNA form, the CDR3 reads TGCGCCAGCAGCTGGCCGGGGCAGGGCGACGAGCAGTACTTC.

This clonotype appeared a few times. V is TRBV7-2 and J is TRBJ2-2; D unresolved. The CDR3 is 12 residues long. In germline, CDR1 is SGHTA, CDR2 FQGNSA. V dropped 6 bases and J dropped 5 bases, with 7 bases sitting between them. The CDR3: CASRKNTGELFF. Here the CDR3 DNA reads TGTGCCAGCAGAAAGAATACCGGGGAGCTGTTTTTT.

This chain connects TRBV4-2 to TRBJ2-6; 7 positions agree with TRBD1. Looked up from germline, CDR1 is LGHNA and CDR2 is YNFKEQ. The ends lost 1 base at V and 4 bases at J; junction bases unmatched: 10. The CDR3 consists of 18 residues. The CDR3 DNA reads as TGTGCCAGCAGCCAAGTATCTAGGGGGCAGAGAGGGGCCAACGTCCTGACTTTC. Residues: CASSQVSRGQRGANVLTF.

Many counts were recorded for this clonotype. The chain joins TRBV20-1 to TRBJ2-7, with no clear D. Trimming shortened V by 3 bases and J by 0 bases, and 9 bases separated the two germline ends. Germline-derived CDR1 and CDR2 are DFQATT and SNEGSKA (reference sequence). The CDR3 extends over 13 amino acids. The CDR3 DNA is TGCAGTGCTAGCCTAGGTCCCTCCTACGAGCAGTACTTC. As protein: CSASLGPSYEQYF.

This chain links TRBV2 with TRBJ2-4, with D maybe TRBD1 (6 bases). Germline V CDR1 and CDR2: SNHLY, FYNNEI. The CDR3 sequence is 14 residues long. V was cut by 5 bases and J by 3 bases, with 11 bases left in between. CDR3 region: CASSKTGLKNIQYF. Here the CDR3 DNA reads TGTGCCAGCAGTAAAACAGGGCTCAAAAACATTCAGTACTTC.

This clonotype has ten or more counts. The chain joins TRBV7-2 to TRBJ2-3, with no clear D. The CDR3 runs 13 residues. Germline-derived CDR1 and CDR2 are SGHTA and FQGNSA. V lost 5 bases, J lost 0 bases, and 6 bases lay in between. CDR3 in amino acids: CASSPYSTDTQYF. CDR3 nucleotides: TGTGCCAGCAGCCCCTATAGCACAGATACGCAGTATTTT.

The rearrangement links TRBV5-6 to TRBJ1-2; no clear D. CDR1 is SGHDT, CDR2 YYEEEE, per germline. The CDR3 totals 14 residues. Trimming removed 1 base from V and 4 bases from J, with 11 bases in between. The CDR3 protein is CASSLPGVTYGYTF. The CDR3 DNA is TGTGCCAGCAGCTTGCCGGGCGTTACCTATGGCTACACCTTC.

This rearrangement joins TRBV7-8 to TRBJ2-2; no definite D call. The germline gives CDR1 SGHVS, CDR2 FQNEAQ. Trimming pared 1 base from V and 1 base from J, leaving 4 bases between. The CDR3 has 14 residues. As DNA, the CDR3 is TGTGCCAGCAGCTTAGGGGAGAACACCGGGGAGCTGTTTTTT. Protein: CASSLGENTGELFF.

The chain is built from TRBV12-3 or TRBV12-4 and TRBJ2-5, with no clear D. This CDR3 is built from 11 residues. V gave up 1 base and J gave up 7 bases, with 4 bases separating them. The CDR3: CASSLEGTQYF. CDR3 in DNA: TGTGCCAGCAGTTTAGAGGGGACCCAGTACTTC.

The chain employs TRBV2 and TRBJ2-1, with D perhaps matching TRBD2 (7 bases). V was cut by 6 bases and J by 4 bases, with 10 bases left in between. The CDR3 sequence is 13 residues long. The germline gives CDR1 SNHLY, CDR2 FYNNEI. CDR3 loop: CASRKGGYNEQFF. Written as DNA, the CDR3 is TGTGCCAGCAGAAAGGGGGGGTACAATGAGCAGTTCTTC.

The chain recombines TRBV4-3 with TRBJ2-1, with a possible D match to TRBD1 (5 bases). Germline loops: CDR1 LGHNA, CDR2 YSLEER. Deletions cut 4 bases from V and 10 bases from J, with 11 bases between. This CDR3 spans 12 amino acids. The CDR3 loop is CASSLGKGEQFF. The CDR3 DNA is TGCGCCAGCAGCCTCGGTAAGGGGGAGCAGTTCTTC.

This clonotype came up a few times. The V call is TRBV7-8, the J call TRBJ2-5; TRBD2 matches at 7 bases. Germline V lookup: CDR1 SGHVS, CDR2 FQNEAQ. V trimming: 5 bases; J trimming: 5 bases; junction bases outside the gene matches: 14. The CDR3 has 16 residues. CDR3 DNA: TGTGCCAGCAGCCTGCGGAGAGCGGGGAAAATGGAGACCCAGTACTTC. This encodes CASSLRRAGKMETQYF.

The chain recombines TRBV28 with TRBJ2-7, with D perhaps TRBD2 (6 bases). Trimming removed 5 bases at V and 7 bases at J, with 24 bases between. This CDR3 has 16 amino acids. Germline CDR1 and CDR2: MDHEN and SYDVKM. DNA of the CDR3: TGTGCCAGCAGTCCGGCGGAGGCGGGGTCATCTTGGGAGCAGTACGTC. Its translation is CASSPAEAGSSWEQYV.

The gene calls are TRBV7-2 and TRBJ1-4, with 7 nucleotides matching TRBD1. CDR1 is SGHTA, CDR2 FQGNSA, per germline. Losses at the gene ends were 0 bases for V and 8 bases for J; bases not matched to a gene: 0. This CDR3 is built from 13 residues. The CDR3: CASSLATGEKLFF. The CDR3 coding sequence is TGTGCCAGCAGCTTAGCGACAGGGGAAAAACTGTTTTTT.

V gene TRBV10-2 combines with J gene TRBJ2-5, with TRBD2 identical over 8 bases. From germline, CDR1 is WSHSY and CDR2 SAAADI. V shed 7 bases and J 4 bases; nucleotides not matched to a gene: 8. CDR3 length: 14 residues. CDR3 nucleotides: TGCGCCAGCAAACCCGGGGGGGCCGCAGAGACCCAGTACTTC. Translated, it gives CASKPGGAAETQYF.

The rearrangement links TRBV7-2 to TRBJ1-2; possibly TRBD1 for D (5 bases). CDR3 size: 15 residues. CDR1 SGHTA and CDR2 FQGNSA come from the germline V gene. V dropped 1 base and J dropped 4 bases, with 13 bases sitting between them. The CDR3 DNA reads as TGTGCCAGCAGCTTAGAAGGCGGGGGTCGCTATGGCTACACCTTC. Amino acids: CASSLEGGGRYGYTF. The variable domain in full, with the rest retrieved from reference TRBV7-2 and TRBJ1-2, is GAGVSQSPSNKVTEKGKDVELRCDPISGHTALYWYRQSLGQGLEFLIYFQGNSAPDKSGLPSDRFSAERTGGSVSTLTIQRTQQEDSAVYLCASSLEGGGRYGYTFGSGTRLTVV.

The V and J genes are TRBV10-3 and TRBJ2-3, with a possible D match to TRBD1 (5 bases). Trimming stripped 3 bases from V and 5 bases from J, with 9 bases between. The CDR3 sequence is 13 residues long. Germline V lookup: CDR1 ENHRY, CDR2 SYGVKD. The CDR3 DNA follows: TGTGCCATCAGTGATTTTAGGGGAGATACGCAGTATTTT. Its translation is CAISDFRGDTQYF.

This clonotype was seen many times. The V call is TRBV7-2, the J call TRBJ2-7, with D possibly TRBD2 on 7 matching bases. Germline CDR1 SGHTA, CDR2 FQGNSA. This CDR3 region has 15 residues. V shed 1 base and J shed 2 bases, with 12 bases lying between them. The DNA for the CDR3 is TGTGCCAGCAGCTTAGGGGGGGGCAAGCCCTACGAGCAGTACTTC. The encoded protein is CASSLGGGKPYEQYF.

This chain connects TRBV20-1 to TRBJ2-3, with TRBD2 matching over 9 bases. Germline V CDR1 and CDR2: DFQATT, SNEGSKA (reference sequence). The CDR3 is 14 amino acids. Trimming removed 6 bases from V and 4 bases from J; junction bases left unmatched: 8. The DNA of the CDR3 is TGCAGTGCGGGTAGCGGGGGACCTTCAGATACGCAGTATTTT. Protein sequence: CSAGSGGPSDTQYF.

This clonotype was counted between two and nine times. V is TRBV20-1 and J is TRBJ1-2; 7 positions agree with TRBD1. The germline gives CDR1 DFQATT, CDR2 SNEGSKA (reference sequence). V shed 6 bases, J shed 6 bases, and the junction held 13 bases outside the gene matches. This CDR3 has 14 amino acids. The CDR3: CSALPTDRANGYTF. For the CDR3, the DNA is TGCAGTGCACTCCCCACTGACAGGGCAAATGGCTACACCTTC.

The CDR3 loop reads CANPGQVAKNIQYF. The CDR3 DNA is TGTGCCAACCCGGGACAAGTAGCCAAAAACATTCAGTACTTC. This chain uses TRBV10-3 with TRBJ2-4, with D possibly being TRBD1 (6 bases). Trimming took 10 bases from V and 0 from J, leaving 13 bases between them. CDR3 length equals 14 residues. Looked up from germline, CDR1 is ENHRY and CDR2 is SYGVKD.

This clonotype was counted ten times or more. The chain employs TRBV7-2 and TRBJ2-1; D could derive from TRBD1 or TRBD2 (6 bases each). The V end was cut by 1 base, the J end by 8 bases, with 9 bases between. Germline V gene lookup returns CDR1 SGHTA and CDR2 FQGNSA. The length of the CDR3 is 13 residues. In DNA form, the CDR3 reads TGTGCCAGCAGCTTAGTAAGGGGGGATGAGCAGTTCTTC. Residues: CASSLVRGDEQFF.

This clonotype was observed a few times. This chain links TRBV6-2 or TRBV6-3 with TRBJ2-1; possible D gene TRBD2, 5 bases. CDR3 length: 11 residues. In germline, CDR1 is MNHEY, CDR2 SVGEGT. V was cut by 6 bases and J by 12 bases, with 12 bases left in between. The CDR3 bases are TGTGCCAGCAGCCACCTCGCGGGGCAGTTCTTC. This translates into CASSHLAGQFF.

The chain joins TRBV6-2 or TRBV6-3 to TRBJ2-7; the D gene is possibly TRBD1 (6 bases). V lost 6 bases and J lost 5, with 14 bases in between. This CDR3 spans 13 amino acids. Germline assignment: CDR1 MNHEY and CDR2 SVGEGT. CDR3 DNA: TGTGCCAGCAGCCATCAGGGGACAAACGAGCAGTACGTC. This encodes CASSHQGTNEQYV.

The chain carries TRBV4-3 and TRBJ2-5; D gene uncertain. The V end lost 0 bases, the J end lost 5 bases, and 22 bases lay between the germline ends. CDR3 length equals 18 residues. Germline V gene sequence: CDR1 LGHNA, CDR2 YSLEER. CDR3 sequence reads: CASSQDRDMDDTAETQYF. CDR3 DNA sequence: TGCGCCAGCAGCCAAGATCGAGACATGGACGATACGGCGGAGACCCAGTACTTC.

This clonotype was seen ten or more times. CDR3 coding DNA: TGTGCCAGCAGCTTAGGACGGGGCAGTGAGCAGTTCTTC. Its protein product is CASSLGRGSEQFF. The chain employs TRBV7-2 and TRBJ2-1; D may match TRBD1 or TRBD2 (5 bases each). V was clipped by 1 base and J by 9 bases, with 10 bases between them. CDR1 SGHTA and CDR2 FQGNSA come from the germline V gene. The CDR3 sequence is 13 residues long.

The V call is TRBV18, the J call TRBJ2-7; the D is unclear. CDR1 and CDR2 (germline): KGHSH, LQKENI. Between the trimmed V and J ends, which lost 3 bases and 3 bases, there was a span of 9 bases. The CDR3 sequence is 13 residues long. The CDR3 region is CASSPGPNYEQYF. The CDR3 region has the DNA TGTGCCAGCTCACCGGGCCCCAACTACGAGCAGTACTTC.

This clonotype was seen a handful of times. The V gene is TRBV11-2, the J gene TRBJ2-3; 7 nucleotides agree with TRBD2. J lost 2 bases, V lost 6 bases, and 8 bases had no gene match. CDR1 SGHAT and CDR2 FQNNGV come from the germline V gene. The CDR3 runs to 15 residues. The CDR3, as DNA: TGTGCCAGCAGGGTGACGGGGGGACTCACAGATACGCAGTATTTT. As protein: CASRVTGGLTDTQYF.